This TCR beta chain emerged from a study of blood T cell repertoires in COVID-19. The germline CDR1 and CDR2 sequences are LGHDT and YNNKEL (reference sequence). V was clipped by 1 base and J by 2 bases, with 12 bases between them. The CDR3 covers 15 residues. Clones were sequenced by immunoSEQ multiplex PCR, and TCRdb holds only the in-frame ones, with some missing. Altogether some 300,000 clones are present, about 87% being singletons, with the ten largest covering roughly 6.1%. This TCR came from a woman aged 45 to 65 with COVID-19, enrolled during active disease. The rearrangement uses TRBV3-1 (or the pseudogene TRBV3-2) and TRBJ2-7; D might be TRBD1 (5 bases). Sequences were obtained from peripheral blood. The CDR3 DNA reads TGTGCCAGCAGCCAAGTGACAGTGTATCCCTACGAGCAGTACTTC. Amino acids: CASSQVTVYPYEQYF.